This T cell receptor (beta chain) is from a study of radiotherapy plus CTLA-4 blockade in lung cancer. Looking at the study overall: Objective responses were recorded in 15% to 20% of patients, with disease control recorded in about 29%.

Turning to this clone: Its antigen is not identified.

The CDR3 is 14 residues long. CDR1 and CDR2 from the germline V gene are LNHNV and YYDKDF (reference sequence). V was pared by 0 bases and J by 3 bases, with 8 bases between. Assay used: immunoSEQ multiplex PCR; TCRdb lists only in-frame clones, some missing. The sample holds fewer than 35,000 clones; roughly four fifths are singletons and the top ten take approximately 14%. Study observations and caveats: Once radiotherapy plus ipilimumab had been given, TCR clones derived from tumor expanded in blood.

Sequences were derived from peripheral blood, sampled from a patient treated with radiotherapy plus ipilimumab. The receptor was derived from a human donor with non-small cell lung cancer that progressed on radiotherapy plus ipilimumab. The chain joins TRBV15 to TRBJ1-1; D is perhaps TRBD1 (5 bases). The CDR3: CATSREAGYTEAFF. CDR3 in DNA: TGTGCCACCAGCAGAGAGGCAGGGTACACTGAAGCTTTCTTT.